Ten or more counts support the clone carrying this T cell receptor (beta chain). Its specificity is not known. At one of its ends the junction is not consistent with the germline gene, which may arise from a read error. These data originate in a study of T cells after yellow fever vaccination. Broader study findings: Peaking on day 5 versus 15, the secondary response was faster but weaker. The bulk population could contribute abundant contaminating clonotypes to FACS-sorted repertoires.

Germline CDR1 and CDR2: MGHRA and YSYEKL. CDR3 size: 15 residues. Synthesis of TCR cDNA relied on 5'RACE template switching, which attached a universal primer site and UMIs. TCRdb recomputed calls from the 5' RACE reads with MiXCR, one row per CDR3 protein. This sample has some 300,000 distinct CDR3 sequences; under 9% occur once, and the top ten carry approximately 3.3%. The source was CD4+ T cells sorted from PBMCs, collected 5 days after the yellow fever booster vaccination. The J gene is TRBJ1-1, the V gene TRBV4-1; D remains unclear. The clonotype originates from a man aged 18 to 35 who received the YFV17D yellow fever vaccine. CDR3 sequence (DNA): TGCGCCAGCAGTCAAGAGAACCGCCAGATCACTGAAGCTTTCTTT. As protein: CASSQENRQITEAFF.